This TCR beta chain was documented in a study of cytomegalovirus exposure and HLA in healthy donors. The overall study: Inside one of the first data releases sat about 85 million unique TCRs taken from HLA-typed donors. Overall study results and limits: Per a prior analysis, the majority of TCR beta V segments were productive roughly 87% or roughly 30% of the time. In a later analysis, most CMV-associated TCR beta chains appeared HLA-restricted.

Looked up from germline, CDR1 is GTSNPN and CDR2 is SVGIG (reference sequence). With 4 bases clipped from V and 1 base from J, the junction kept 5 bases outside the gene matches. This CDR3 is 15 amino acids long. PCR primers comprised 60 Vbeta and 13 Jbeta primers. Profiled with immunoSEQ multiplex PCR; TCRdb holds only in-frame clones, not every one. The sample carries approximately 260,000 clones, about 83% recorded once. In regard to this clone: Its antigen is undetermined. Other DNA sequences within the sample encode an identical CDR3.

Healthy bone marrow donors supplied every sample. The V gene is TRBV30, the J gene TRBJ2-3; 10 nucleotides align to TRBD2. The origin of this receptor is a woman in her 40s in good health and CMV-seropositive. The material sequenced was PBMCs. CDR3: CAWNPGLAGTDTQYF. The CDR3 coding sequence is TGTGCCTGGAACCCCGGACTAGCGGGCACAGATACGCAGTATTTT.